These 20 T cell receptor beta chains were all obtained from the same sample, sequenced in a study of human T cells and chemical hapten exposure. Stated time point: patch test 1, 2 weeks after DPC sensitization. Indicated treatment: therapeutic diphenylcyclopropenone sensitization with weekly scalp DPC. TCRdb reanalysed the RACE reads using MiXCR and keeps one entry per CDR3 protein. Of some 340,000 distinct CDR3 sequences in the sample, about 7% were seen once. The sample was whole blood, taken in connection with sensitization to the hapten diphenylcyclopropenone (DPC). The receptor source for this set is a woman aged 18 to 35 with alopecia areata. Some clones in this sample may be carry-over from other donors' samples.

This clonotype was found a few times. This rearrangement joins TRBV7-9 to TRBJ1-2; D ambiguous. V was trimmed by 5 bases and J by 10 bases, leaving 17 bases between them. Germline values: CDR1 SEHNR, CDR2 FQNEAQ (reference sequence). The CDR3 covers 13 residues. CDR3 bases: TGTGCCAGCAGCCCCGCAGGAGCCCTCCACTACACCTTC. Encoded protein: CASSPAGALHYTF.

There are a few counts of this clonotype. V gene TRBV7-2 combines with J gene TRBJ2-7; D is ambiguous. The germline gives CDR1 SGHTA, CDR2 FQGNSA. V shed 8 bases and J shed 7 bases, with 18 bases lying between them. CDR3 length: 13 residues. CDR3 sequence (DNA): TGTGCCAGCCAAGTTCCGGGTGACCCAGAGCAGTACTTC. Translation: CASQVPGDPEQYF.

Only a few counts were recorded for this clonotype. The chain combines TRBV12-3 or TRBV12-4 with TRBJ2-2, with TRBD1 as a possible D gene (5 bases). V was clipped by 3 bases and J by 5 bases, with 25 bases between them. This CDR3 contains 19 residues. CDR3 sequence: CASSFRAGLPGRQTGELFF. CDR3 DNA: TGTGCCAGCAGTTTCCGAGCAGGGCTACCGGGCCGACAGACCGGGGAGCTGTTTTTT.

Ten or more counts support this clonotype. CDR3 amino acids: CASSFRDRSYEQYF. The CDR3 nucleotides read TGTGCCAGCAGTTTCCGGGACCGCTCCTACGAGCAGTACTTC. The gene calls are TRBV12-3 or TRBV12-4 and TRBJ2-7, with D tentatively TRBD1 or TRBD2 (5 bases each). V lost 3 bases, J lost 0 bases, and 9 bases lay in between. The CDR3 spans 14 residues.

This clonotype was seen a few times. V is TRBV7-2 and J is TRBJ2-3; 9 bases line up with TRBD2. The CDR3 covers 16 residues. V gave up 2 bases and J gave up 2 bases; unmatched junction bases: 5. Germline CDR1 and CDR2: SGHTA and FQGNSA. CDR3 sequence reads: CASSLMSSGATDTQYF. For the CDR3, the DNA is TGTGCCAGCAGCTTAATGTCTAGCGGGGCCACAGATACGCAGTATTTT.

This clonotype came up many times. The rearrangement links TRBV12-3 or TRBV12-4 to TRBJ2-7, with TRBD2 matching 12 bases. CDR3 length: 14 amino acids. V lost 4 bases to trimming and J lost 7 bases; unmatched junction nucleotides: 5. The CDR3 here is CASSSSGGAWEQYF. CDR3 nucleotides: TGTGCCAGCAGTTCTAGCGGGGGGGCCTGGGAGCAGTACTTC.

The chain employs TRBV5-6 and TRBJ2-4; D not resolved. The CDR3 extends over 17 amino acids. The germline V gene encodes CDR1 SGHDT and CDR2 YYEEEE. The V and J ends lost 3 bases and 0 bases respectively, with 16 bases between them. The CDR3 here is CASSSKFPVLAKNIQYF. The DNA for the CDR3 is TGTGCCAGCAGCTCCAAGTTCCCCGTACTAGCCAAAAACATTCAGTACTTC.

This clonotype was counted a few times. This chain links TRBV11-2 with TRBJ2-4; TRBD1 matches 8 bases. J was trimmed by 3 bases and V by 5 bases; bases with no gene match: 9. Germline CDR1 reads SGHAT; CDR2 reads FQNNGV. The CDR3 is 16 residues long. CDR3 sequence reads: CASSQGQARGKNIQYF. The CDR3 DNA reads TGTGCCAGCAGCCAGGGACAGGCGAGGGGCAAAAACATTCAGTACTTC. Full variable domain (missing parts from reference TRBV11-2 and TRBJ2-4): EAGVAQSPRYKIIEKRQSVAFWCNPISGHATLYWYQQILGQGPKLLIQFQNNGVVDDSQLPKDRFSAERLKGVDSTLKIQPAKLEDSAVYLCASSQGQARGKNIQYFGAGTRLSVL.

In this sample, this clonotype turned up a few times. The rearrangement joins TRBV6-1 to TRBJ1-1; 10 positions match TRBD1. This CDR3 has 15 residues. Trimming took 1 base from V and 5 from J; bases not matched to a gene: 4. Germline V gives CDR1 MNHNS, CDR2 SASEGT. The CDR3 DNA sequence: TGTGCCAGCAGTGAAGGACAGGGGGCGAGGACTGAAGCTTTCTTT. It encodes CASSEGQGARTEAFF.

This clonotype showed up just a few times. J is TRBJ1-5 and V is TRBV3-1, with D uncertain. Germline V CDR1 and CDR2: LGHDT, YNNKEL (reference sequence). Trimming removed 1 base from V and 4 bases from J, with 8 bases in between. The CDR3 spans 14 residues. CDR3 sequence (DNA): TGTGCCAGCAGCCAAGGGATCTTGAATCAGCCCCAGCATTTT. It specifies CASSQGILNQPQHF. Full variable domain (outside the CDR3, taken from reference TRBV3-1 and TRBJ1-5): DTAVSQTPKYLVTQMGNDKSIKCEQNLGHDTMYWYKQDSKKFLKIMFSYNNKELIINETVPNRFSPKSPDKAHLNLHINSLELGDSAVYFCASSQGILNQPQHFGDGTRLSIL.

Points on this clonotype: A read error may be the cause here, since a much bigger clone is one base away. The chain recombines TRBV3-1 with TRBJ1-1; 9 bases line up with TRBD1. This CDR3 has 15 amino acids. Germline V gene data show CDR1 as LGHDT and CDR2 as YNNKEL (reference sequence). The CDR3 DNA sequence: TGTGCCAGCAGCCGAAGGGACAGGGATTATACTGAAGCTTACTTT. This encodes CASSRRDRDYTEAYF.

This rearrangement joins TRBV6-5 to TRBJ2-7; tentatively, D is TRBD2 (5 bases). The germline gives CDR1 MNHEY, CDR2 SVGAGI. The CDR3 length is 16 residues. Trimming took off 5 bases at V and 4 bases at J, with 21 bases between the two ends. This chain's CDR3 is CASSPAQGGDLYEQYF. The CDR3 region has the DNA TGTGCCAGCAGTCCAGCTCAAGGAGGAGACCTTTACGAGCAGTACTTC.

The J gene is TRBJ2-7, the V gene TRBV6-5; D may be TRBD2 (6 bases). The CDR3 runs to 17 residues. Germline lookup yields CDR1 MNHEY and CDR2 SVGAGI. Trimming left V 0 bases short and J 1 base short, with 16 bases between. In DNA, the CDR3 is TGTGCCAGCAGTTACTCCCCTGCGGGGATACGTTCCTACGAGCAGTACTTC. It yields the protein CASSYSPAGIRSYEQYF.

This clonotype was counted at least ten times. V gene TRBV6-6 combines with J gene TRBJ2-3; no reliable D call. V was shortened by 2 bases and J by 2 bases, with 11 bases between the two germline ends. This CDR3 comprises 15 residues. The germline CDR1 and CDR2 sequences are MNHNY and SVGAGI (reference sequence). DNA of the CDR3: TGTGCCAGCAGTTACGAGCGCAGCGACACAGATACGCAGTATTTT. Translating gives CASSYERSDTDTQYF.

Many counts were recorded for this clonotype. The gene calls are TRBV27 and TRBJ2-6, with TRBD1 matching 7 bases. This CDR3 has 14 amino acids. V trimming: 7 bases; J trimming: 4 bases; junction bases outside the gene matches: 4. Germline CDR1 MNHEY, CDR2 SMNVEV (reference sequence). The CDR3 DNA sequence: TGTGCCAGCAAAGGGACAGCAGGGGCCAACGTCCTGACTTTC. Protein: CASKGTAGANVLTF.

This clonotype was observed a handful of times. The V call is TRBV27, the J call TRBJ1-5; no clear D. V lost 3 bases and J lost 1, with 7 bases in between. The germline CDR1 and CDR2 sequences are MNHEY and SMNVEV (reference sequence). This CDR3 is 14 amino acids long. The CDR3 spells CASSFAVSNQPQHF. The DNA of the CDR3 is TGTGCCAGCAGTTTCGCAGTGAGCAATCAGCCCCAGCATTTT.

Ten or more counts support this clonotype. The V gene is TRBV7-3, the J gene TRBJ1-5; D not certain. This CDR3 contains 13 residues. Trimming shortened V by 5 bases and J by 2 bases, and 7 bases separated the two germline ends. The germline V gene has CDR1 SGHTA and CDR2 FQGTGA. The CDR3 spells CASSATGNQPQHF. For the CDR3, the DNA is TGTGCCAGCAGCGCCACTGGCAATCAGCCCCAGCATTTT.

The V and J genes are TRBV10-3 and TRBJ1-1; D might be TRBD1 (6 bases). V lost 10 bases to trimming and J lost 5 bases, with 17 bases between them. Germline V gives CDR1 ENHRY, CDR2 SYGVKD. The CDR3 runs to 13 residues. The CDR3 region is CATRSAGDTEAFF. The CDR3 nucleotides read TGTGCCACGCGCTCTGCAGGGGATACTGAAGCTTTCTTT.

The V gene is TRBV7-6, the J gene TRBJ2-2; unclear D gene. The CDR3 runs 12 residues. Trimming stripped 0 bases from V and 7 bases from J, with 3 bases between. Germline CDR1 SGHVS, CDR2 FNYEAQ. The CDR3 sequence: CASSLAFGELFF. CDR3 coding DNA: TGTGCCAGCAGCTTAGCCTTCGGGGAGCTGTTTTTT.

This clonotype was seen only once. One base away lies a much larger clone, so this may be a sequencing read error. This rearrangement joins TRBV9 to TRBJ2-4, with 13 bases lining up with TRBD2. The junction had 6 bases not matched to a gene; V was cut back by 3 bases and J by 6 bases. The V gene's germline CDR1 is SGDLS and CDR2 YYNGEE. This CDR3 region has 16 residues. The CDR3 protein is CASSARLAGGLNIQYF. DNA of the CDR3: TGTGCCAGCAGCGCCAGACTAGCGGGGGGATTAAACATTCAGTACTTC.